This T cell receptor (beta chain) derives from a study of T cells in Graves' hyperthyroidism and ophthalmopathy. Exclusion of a patient resulted from uncontrolled infection, other autoimmune disease, pregnancy or lactation. CDR3 length: 13 amino acids. V shed 4 bases and J shed 4 bases, with 8 bases lying between them. The germline gives CDR1 SGHTA, CDR2 FQGTGA. RNA transcripts yielded amplified TCR beta CDR3 regions. HTBI primers were used for first-round RT-PCR of the TCR CDR3. TCRdb reprocessed the multiplex PCR reads via MiXCR and lists one record per CDR3 protein. The table includes about 590,000 distinct CDR3 sequences, 15% to 19% detected once.

Sequencing used blood. The chain joins TRBV7-3 to TRBJ1-5, with no clear D. This clonotype was sampled from a woman in her twenties or thirties with Graves' hyperthyroidism. CDR3 sequence: CASSSARNQPQHF. The DNA of the CDR3 is TGTGCCAGCAGCTCTGCTAGGAATCAGCCCCAGCATTTT.